The present T cell receptor (beta chain) was sequenced within a study of blood T cells in healthy people across ages. Study information: Per two T cells, about one barcoded beta molecule was captured through template switching.

Comments on this clonotype: Antigen: not known.

Study outcomes and limitations: Changes seen in expanded clonotypes were possibly confounded by donor CMV status left unknown.

PCR was performed a second time for 7 to 11 cycles using a sample-barcoded 5' primer and a J-beta primer mix. Every cDNA molecule bore a tag from a template-switch adaptor containing 12 random nucleotides. Using its own MiXCR run on the 5' RACE reads, TCRdb lists one record per CDR3 protein. The data hold 1.5 million to 2 million distinct CDR3 sequences, with roughly 49% observed a single time. The CDR3 consists of 12 residues. The germline V and J ends were trimmed by 3 bases and 10 bases, with 7 bases remaining between them. The sequence was obtained from a woman aged 40 to 50 in good health. What was sequenced was blood. The chain links TRBV12-3 or TRBV12-4 to TRBJ1-6, with unresolved D. CDR3 coding DNA: TGTGCCAGCAGTTTTTCCCCGTCACCCCTCCACTTT. Its protein is CASSFSPSPLHF.